This T cell receptor (beta chain) is drawn from a study of CD8 T cells in ankylosing spondylitis. The study, taken as a whole, reports: A subset of motif variants has previously been described in the synovial fluid and blood of reactive arthritis. Disease-linked clones were found to be CD8+ and relatively rare in peripheral blood.

A single record per CDR3 protein comes from TCRdb applying MiXCR to the 5' RACE reads. The table includes about 66,000 distinct CDR3 sequences, 6% to 8% detected once. CDR3 length: 14 residues. The germline CDR1 and CDR2 sequences are SGHAT and FQNNGV. The V end was cut by 1 base, the J end by 2 bases, with 5 bases between. Worth noting for this clonotype: Its antigen is unknown.

V usage is TRBV11-2 and J usage is TRBJ2-2; D uncertain. The receptor's source is a male donor with ankylosing spondylitis. Sequenced sample: synovial fluid, either unsorted or a sorted T cell fraction (not recorded which). CDR3 amino acids: CASSLVLNTGELFF. The CDR3 coding sequence is TGTGCCAGCAGCTTAGTCCTTAACACCGGGGAGCTGTTTTTT.